The present T cell receptor (beta chain) was sequenced within a study of blood T cell repertoires in COVID-19. In the study overall: Acute and convalescent COVID-19 samples came from the United States, Italy and Spain. PBMCs, B-cell-depleted T cells, or T cells provided the cDNA or gDNA that made up the material.

Per the authors' pipeline: Amplification from reference gene primers served as the basis for estimated nucleated cell counts. Generated by immunoSEQ multiplex PCR, the TCRdb table keeps only in-frame clones and is missing some. V, J and clone size are taken as reported in that table, and D and trimming were inferred from the DNA itself. The table lists some 160,000 clones, 70% to 90% of them singletons, with roughly 6.4% in the top ten. Cohort 3 donors counted as recovered after two negative PCRs, clearance, or resolved symptoms. The germline gives CDR1 SQVTM, CDR2 ANQGSEA. This CDR3 contains 14 residues. V trimming: 5 bases; J trimming: 1 base; junction bases outside the gene matches: 6.

The rearrangement joins TRBV29-1 to TRBJ2-5; 8 nucleotides agree with TRBD1. The receptor was derived from a woman in her forties who had recovered from COVID-19. The sample consisted of PBMCs or T cells enriched from blood (not recorded which). The CDR3 reads CSVRQGLVQETQYF. The CDR3 DNA sequence: TGCAGCGTTCGACAGGGGCTGGTCCAAGAGACCCAGTACTTC.